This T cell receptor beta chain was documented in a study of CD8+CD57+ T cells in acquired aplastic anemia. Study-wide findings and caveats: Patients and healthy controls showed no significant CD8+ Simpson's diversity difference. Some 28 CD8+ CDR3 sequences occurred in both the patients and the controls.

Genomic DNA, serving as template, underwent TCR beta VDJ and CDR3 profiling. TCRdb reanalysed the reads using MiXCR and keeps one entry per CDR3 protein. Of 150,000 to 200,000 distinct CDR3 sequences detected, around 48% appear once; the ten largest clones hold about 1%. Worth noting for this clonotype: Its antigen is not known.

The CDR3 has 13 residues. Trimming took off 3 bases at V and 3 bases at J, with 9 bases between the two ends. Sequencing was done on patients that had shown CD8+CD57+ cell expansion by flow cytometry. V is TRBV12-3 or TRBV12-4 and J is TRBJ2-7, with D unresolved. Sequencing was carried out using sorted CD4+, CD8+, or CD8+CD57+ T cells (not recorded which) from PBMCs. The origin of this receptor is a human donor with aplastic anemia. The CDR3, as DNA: TGTGCCAGCAGTTTGGAAGCGATCTACGAGCAGTACTTC. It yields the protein CASSLEAIYEQYF.